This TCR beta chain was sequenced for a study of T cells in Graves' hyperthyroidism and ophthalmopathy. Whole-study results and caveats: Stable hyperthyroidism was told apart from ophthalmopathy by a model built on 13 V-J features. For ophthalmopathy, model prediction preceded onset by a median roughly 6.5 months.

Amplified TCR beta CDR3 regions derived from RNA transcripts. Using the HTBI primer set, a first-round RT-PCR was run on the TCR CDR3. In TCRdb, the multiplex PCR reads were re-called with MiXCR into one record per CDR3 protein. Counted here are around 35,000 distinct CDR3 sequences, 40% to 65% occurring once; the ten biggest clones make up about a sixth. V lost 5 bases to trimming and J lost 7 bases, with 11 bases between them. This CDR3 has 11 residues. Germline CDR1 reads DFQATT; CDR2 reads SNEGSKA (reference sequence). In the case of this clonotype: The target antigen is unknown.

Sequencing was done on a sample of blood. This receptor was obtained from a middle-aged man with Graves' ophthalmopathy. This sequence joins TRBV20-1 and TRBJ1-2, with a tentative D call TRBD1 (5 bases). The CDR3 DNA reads TGCAGTGCTGGCAGGGCCACTGGCTACACCTTC. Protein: CSAGRATGYTF.